Shown below are 24 T cell receptor beta chains from a single sample sequenced in a study of blood T cell repertoires in COVID-19. Using immunoSEQ multiplex PCR, the repertoire was profiled, and TCRdb retains in-frame clones only, with some absent. The sample contains some 29,000 clones, around nine tenths of which appear only once. Sequencing was carried out using peripheral blood. These receptors were obtained from a human donor in a cohort sampled during active COVID-19.

The V and J genes are TRBV7-2 and TRBJ2-7; 8 bases match TRBD2. This CDR3 has 17 residues. V lost 5 bases to trimming and J lost 2 bases; unmatched junction nucleotides: 14. The germline gives CDR1 SGHTA, CDR2 FQGNSA. DNA of the CDR3: TGTGCCAGCAGCGCGGGTCCCGGGACTAGATACGCCTACGAGCAGTACTTC. Encoded protein: CASSAGPGTRYAYEQYF.

J is TRBJ2-3 and V is TRBV7-3; TRBD2 agrees at 15 bases. Trimming took 4 bases from V and 2 from J; bases not matched to a gene: 4. The CDR3 contains 17 residues. The V gene's germline CDR1 is SGHTA and CDR2 FQGTGA. DNA of the CDR3: TGTGCCAGCAGCTACCGGACTAGCGGGAGGGACACAGATACGCAGTATTTT. It translates to CASSYRTSGRDTDTQYF. Using reference TRBV7-3 and TRBJ2-3 for the parts outside the CDR3, the full variable domain is GAGVSQTPSNKVTEKGKYVELRCDPISGHTALYWYRQSLGQGPEFLIYFQGTGAADDSGLPNDRFFAVRPEGSVSTLKIQRTERGDSAVYLCASSYRTSGRDTDTQYFGPGTRLTVL.

This chain uses TRBV28 with TRBJ2-7; TRBD1 aligns across 9 bases. The J segment lost 4 bases and the V segment lost 7 bases, leaving 8 bases of the junction unmatched. The CDR3 extends over 14 amino acids. Germline V lookup: CDR1 MDHEN, CDR2 SYDVKM. In DNA, the CDR3 is TGTGCCAGCAATGGGCCGGACAGGGGTTACGAGCAGTACTTC. Translating it yields CASNGPDRGYEQYF.

The rearrangement uses TRBV9 and TRBJ2-6; D is possibly TRBD2 (5 bases). V was pared by 5 bases and J by 2 bases, with 8 bases between. Per the germline V gene, CDR1 is SGDLS and CDR2 is YYNGEE. The CDR3 loop spans 14 amino acids. CDR3 amino acids: CASSTGTGANVLTF. In DNA form, the CDR3 reads TGTGCCAGCAGTACCGGGACTGGGGCCAACGTCCTGACTTTC.

This clone came up once. This sequence joins TRBV19 and TRBJ2-3, with 12 bases matching TRBD2. Per germline, CDR1 LNHDA and CDR2 SQIVND (reference sequence). J lost 6 bases, V lost 5 bases, and 9 bases had no gene match. The CDR3 extends over 16 amino acids. The CDR3 loop is CASSSTRTSGMDTQYF. CDR3 sequence (DNA): TGTGCCAGTAGTTCCACTAGGACTAGCGGGATGGATACGCAGTATTTT.

This clone showed up just a few times. The rearrangement links TRBV4-3 to TRBJ1-4, with 7 nucleotides matching TRBD1. The CDR3 is 18 residues long. With V trimmed by 2 bases and J by 0 bases, 9 bases remained unmatched. Germline values: CDR1 LGHNA, CDR2 YSLEER. The CDR3 region has the DNA TGCGCCAGCAGCCAACAGGGGGGCAGAATTGCAACTAATGAAAAACTGTTTTTT. This translates into CASSQQGGRIATNEKLFF.

V usage is TRBV6-6 and J usage is TRBJ1-6; 7 bases are a match to TRBD1. After removal of 6 bases from V and 7 bases from J, the junction contained 12 bases not matched to a gene. CDR3 length: 16 residues. In germline, CDR1 is MNHNY, CDR2 SVGAGI (reference sequence). In DNA, the CDR3 is TGTGCCAGCAGCCCCTCCCCGACAGGGTGGAATTCACCCCTCCACTTT. Translating it yields CASSPSPTGWNSPLHF.

The chain carries TRBV5-3 and TRBJ1-2; 8 bases align to TRBD1. Being an ORF, TRBV5-3 has a function that is uncertain. Germline trimming cut 0 bases from V and 1 base from J; bases unmatched to any gene: 2. CDR3 length: 15 residues. The CDR3 sequence is CARSLAGTGNYGYTF. The CDR3 DNA reads TGTGCCAGAAGCTTGGCCGGGACAGGTAACTATGGCTACACCTTC.

The rearrangement links TRBV28 to TRBJ1-2; the D gene is possibly TRBD1 (5 bases). Germline V lookup: CDR1 MDHEN, CDR2 SYDVKM. V lost 5 bases to trimming and J lost 8 bases, with 27 bases between them. The CDR3 loop spans 17 amino acids. Here the CDR3 reads CASSTPGNQLFTRGYTF. The CDR3 region has the DNA TGTGCCAGCAGTACCCCAGGGAATCAACTATTCACGAGAGGCTACACCTTC.

The V gene is TRBV5-1, the J gene TRBJ1-1, with TRBD1 matching over 8 bases. Germline trimming cut 4 bases from V and 1 base from J; bases unmatched to any gene: 6. The germline V gene encodes CDR1 SGHRS and CDR2 YFSETQ. The CDR3 length is 15 residues. CDR3 sequence: CASSDSGTGNTEAFF. For the CDR3, the DNA is TGCGCCAGCAGCGATTCCGGGACAGGGAACACTGAAGCTTTCTTT.

The gene calls are TRBV4-2 and TRBJ2-7; 7 bases are a match to TRBD2. Per the germline V gene, CDR1 is LGHNA and CDR2 is YNFKEQ. J was trimmed by 2 bases and V by 0 bases; bases with no gene match: 4. This CDR3 contains 15 residues. The CDR3 loop reads CASSQDLAGAYEQYF. The DNA for the CDR3 is TGTGCCAGCAGCCAAGACCTGGCGGGAGCCTACGAGCAGTACTTC.

The chain employs TRBV6-6 and TRBJ2-7, with no clear D. The CDR3 is 11 amino acids. Germline V CDR1 and CDR2: MNHNY, SVGAGI (reference sequence). Deletions cut 5 bases from V and 3 bases from J, with 5 bases between. As DNA, the CDR3 is TGTGCCAGCAGTGACAACTACGAGCAGTACTTC. This encodes CASSDNYEQYF.

The chain carries TRBV5-1 and TRBJ1-2; 7 positions match TRBD1. The CDR3 is 14 residues long. Germline V gene lookup returns CDR1 SGHRS and CDR2 YFSETQ. V lost 2 bases to trimming and J lost 7 bases; unmatched junction nucleotides: 8. The CDR3 region is CASSLARGERGYTF. The CDR3 nucleotides read TGCGCCAGCAGCTTAGCCAGGGGGGAACGTGGCTACACCTTC. The whole variable domain, filled in from reference TRBV5-1 and TRBJ1-2, reads KAGVTQTPRYLIKTRGQQVTLSCSPISGHRSVSWYQQTPGQGLQFLFEYFSETQRNKGNFPGRFSGRQFSNSRSEMNVSTLELGDSALYLCASSLARGERGYTFGSGTRLTVV.

V and J are TRBV5-8 and TRBJ1-4, with D maybe TRBD1 (5 bases). Trimming took 0 bases from V and 12 from J, leaving 21 bases between them. The CDR3 consists of 16 residues. Germline-derived CDR1 and CDR2 are SGHTS and YDEGEE. The CDR3 nucleotides read TGTGCCAGCAGCTTGGCCAAGGTTTCGCAGGGTAGGGAACTGTTTTTT. Protein product: CASSLAKVSQGRELFF.

The rearrangement links TRBV5-1 to TRBJ2-5; possible D gene TRBD1, 5 bases. V lost 3 bases and J 4 bases, leaving 16 bases between the germline ends. The germline gives CDR1 SGHRS, CDR2 YFSETQ. The CDR3 totals 15 residues. This CDR3 is CASSYTQDPGETQYF. Written as DNA, the CDR3 is TGCGCCAGCAGCTATACACAGGATCCGGGAGAGACCCAGTACTTC.

J is TRBJ2-5 and V is TRBV19, with unresolved D. Looked up from germline, CDR1 is LNHDA and CDR2 is SQIVND (reference sequence). The CDR3 length is 12 residues. The germline V and J ends were trimmed by 0 bases and 4 bases, with 3 bases remaining between them. CDR3 sequence: CASSIDRETQYF. CDR3 coding DNA: TGTGCCAGTAGTATAGATCGAGAGACCCAGTACTTC. The entire variable domain, with the rest obtained from reference TRBV19 and TRBJ2-5, is as follows: DGGITQSPKYLFRKEGQNVTLSCEQNLNHDAMYWYRQDPGQGLRLIYYSQIVNDFQKGDIAEGYSVSREKKESFPLTVTSAQKNPTAFYLCASSIDRETQYFGPGTRLLVL.

This chain links TRBV27 with TRBJ2-2; TRBD2 aligns across 10 bases. The CDR3 runs 15 residues. The V and J ends lost 8 bases and 6 bases, in that order; junction bases with no gene match: 9. Germline V gene lookup returns CDR1 MNHEY and CDR2 SMNVEV (reference sequence). Here the CDR3 DNA reads TGTGCCAGCTGGCGAGCGGGAGGGCTTTCCGGGGAGCTGTTTTTT. This translates into CASWRAGGLSGELFF.

The gene calls are TRBV15 and TRBJ1-1; possibly TRBD1 for D (5 bases). Germline V gene sequence: CDR1 LNHNV, CDR2 YYDKDF (reference sequence). V lost 4 bases to trimming and J lost 4 bases, with 16 bases between them. The length of the CDR3 is 15 residues. The CDR3 DNA is TGTGCCACCAGCATGTCGTCCAGGGTGGGCACTGAAGCTTTCTTT. It codes for CATSMSSRVGTEAFF.

The V and J genes are TRBV12-5 and TRBJ1-1; 7 bases are shared with TRBD1. The CDR3 runs to 16 residues. Looked up from germline, CDR1 is LGHNT and CDR2 is FRNRAP. V was pared by 5 bases and J by 1 base, with 10 bases of the junction left unmatched. CDR3 protein: CASGPRTGLQNTEAFF. DNA for the CDR3: TGTGCTAGTGGTCCAAGGACAGGACTCCAGAACACTGAAGCTTTCTTT.

This clone has only one observation. The V call is TRBV7-9, the J call TRBJ2-2; 9 bases are a match to TRBD1. The J segment lost 4 bases and the V segment lost 5 bases, leaving 2 bases of the junction unmatched. CDR3 length equals 14 residues. Germline assignment: CDR1 SEHNR and CDR2 FQNEAQ (reference sequence). DNA for the CDR3: TGTGCCAGCAGCCGGGACAGGGTCACCGGGGAGCTGTTTTTT. It encodes CASSRDRVTGELFF.

The chain combines TRBV5-1 with TRBJ2-6; TRBD1 might be the D (5 bases). Germline V gene sequence: CDR1 SGHRS, CDR2 YFSETQ. The germline V and J ends were trimmed by 3 bases and 0 bases, with 13 bases remaining between them. This CDR3 comprises 17 residues. CDR3 sequence: CASSSPDRPSGANVLTF. CDR3 DNA: TGCGCCAGCAGCTCCCCAGACAGACCCTCTGGGGCCAACGTCCTGACTTTC.

The CDR3 DNA sequence: TGCGCCAGCAGCTTGTTAACTCCAGATACGCAGTATTTT. Translated: CASSLLTPDTQYF. This sequence joins TRBV5-1 and TRBJ2-3, with D uncertain. Trimming took off 1 base at V and 4 bases at J, with 7 bases between the two ends. The germline V gene encodes CDR1 SGHRS and CDR2 YFSETQ. The CDR3 loop spans 13 amino acids. Filled out from reference TRBV5-1 and TRBJ2-3, the complete variable domain reads KAGVTQTPRYLIKTRGQQVTLSCSPISGHRSVSWYQQTPGQGLQFLFEYFSETQRNKGNFPGRFSGRQFSNSRSEMNVSTLELGDSALYLCASSLLTPDTQYFGPGTRLTVL.

The chain carries TRBV28 and TRBJ1-1; weak D call: TRBD1 (5 bases). The CDR3 has 14 residues. Germline CDR1 and CDR2: MDHEN and SYDVKM. The V end lost 5 bases, the J end lost 8 bases, and 18 bases lay between the germline ends. As DNA, the CDR3 is TGTGCCAGCAGTGAATGGACACCCGTCGGGGAAGCTTTCTTT. Its protein is CASSEWTPVGEAFF.

This clone was seen a handful of times. CDR3 in amino acids: CASVGQAGYGYTF. The DNA of the CDR3 is TGCGCCAGCGTCGGACAGGCTGGCTATGGCTACACCTTC. The gene calls are TRBV10-2 and TRBJ1-2; TRBD1 matches at 7 bases. Germline CDR1 WSHSY, CDR2 SAAADI. This CDR3 is built from 13 residues. V lost 8 bases and J lost 4; bases outside the gene matches: 7.